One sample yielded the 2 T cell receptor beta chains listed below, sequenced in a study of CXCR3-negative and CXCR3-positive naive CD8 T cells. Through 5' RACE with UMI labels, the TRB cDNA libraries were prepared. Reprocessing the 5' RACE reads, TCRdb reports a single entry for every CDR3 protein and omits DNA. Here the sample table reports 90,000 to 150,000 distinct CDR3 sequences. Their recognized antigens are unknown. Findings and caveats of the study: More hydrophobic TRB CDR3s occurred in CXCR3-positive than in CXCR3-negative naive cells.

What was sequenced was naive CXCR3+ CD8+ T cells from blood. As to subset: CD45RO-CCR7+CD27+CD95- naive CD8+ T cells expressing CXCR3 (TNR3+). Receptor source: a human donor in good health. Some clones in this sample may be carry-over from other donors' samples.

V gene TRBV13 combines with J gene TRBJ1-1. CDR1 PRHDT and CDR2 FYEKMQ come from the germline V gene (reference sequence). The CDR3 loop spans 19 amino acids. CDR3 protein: CASSSTPRGGGNRNTEAFF.

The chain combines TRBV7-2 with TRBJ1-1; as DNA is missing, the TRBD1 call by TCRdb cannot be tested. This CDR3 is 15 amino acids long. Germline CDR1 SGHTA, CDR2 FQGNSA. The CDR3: CASSWYTGSATEAFF. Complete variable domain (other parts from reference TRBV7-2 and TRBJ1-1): GAGVSQSPSNKVTEKGKDVELRCDPISGHTALYWYRQSLGQGLEFLIYFQGNSAPDKSGLPSDRFSAERTGGSVSTLTIQRTQQEDSAVYLCASSWYTGSATEAFFGQGTRLTVV.